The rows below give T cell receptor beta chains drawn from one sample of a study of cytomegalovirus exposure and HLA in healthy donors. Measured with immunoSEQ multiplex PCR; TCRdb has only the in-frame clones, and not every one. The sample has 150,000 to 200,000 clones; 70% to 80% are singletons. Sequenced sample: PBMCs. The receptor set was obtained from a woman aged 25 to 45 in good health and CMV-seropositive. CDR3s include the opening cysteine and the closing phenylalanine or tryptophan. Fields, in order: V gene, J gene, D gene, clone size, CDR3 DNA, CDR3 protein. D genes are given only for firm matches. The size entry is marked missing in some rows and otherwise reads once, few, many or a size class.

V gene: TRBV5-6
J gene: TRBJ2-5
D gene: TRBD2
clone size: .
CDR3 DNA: TGTGCCAGCAGCTTCGGACTAGCGGGAGTCGCAGAGACCCAGTACTTC
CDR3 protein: CASSFGLAGVAETQYF

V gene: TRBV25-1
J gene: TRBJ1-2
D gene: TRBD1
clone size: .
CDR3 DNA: TGTGCCAGCAGTGACCCTGGGCGGACAGGAGAGGGATTCGGCTACACCTTC
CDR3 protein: CASSDPGRTGEGFGYTF

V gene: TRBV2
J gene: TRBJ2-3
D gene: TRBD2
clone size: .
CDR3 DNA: TGTGCCAGCAGTGAACTGGGACGGGGGGGCCTCACAGATACGCAGTATTTT
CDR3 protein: CASSELGRGGLTDTQYF

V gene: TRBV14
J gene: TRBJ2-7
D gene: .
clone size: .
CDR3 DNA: TGTGCCAGCAGCCCAAGGCCGGGGTGGGGGGACGAGCAGTACTTC
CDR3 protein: CASSPRPGWGDEQYF

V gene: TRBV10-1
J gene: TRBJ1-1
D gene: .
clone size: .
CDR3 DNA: TGCGCCAGCAGGTTACAGGGAAACACTGAAGCTTTCTTT
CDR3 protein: CASRLQGNTEAFF

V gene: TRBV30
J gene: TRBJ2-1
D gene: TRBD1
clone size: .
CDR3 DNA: TGTGCCTGGAGCCACACCTATTACAGGGGGAATGAGCAGTTCTTC
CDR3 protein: CAWSHTYYRGNEQFF

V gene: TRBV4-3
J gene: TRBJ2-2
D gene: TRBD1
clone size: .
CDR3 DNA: TGCGCCAGCAGCTTAACAGGGGGGACCGGGGAGCTGTTTTTT
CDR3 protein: CASSLTGGTGELFF

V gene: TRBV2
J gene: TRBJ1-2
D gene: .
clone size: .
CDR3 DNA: TGTGCCGGAAACCGAGGCAGGGTGGATGGCTACACCTTC
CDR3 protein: CAGNRGRVDGYTF

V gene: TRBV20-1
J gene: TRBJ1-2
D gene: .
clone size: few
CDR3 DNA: TGCAGTGCTAGGCGGGATGATGGCTACACCTTC
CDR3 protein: CSARRDDGYTF

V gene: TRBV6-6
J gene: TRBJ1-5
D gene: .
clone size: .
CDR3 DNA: TGTGCCAGCAGTTTTCGGACAGCGAATCAGCCCCAGCATTTT
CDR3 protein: CASSFRTANQPQHF

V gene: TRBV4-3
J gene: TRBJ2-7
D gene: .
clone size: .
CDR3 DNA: TGCGCCAGCAGCCAAGACAGCTCCTACGAGCAGTACTTC
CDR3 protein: CASSQDSSYEQYF

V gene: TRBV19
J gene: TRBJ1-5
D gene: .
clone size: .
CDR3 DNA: TGTGCCAGTAGGGCTCTCAATCAGCCCCAGCATTTT
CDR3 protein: CASRALNQPQHF

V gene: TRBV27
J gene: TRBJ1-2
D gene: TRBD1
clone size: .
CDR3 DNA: TGTGCCAGCAGTTTGAGTATCGACAGGGTAAACGGCTACACCTTC
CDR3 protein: CASSLSIDRVNGYTF

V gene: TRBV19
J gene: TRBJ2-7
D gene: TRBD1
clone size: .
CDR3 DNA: TGTGCCAGTAGTATGGCAGGGGGTGGCTACGAGCAGTACTTC
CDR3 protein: CASSMAGGGYEQYF

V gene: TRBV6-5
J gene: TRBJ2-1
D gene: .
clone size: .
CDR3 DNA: TGTGCCGTTAGGGGGGGCCATACCAATGAGCAGTTCTTC
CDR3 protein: CAVRGGHTNEQFF

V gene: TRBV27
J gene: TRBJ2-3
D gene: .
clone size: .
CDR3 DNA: TGTGCCAGCAGTTGTTGGACAGATGGCACAGATACGCAGTATTTT
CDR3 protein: CASSCWTDGTDTQYF

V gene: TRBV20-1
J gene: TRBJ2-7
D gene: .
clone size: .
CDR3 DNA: TGCAGTGCTAGCCAGCCGGGTGAGCAGTACTTC
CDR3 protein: CSASQPGEQYF

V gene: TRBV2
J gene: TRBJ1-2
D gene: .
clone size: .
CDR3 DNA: TGTGCCAGCAGTGAAGGTCAGGTGCATGGCTACACCTTC
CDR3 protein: CASSEGQVHGYTF

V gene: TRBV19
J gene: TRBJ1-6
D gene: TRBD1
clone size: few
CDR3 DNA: TGTGCCAGTAGTCCGCAGGGGGCACATTCACCCCTCCACTTT
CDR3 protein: CASSPQGAHSPLHF

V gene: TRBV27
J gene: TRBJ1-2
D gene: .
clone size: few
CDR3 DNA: TGTGCCAGCAGTTTAGTGGGCCCCGAGAGTGGCTACACCTTC
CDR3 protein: CASSLVGPESGYTF

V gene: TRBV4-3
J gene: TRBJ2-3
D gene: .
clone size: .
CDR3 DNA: TGCGCCAGCAGCCAAGATCGGTTCACAGATACGCAGTATTTT
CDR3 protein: CASSQDRFTDTQYF

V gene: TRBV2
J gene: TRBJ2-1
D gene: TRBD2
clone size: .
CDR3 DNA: TGTGCCAGCAGTGATTTGGCGGGGGTATACAATGAGCAGTTCTTC
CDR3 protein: CASSDLAGVYNEQFF

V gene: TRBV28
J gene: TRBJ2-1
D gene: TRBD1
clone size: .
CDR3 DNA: TGTGCCAGCAGTCTGCAGGGGGCGCTAAGGGATGAGCAGTTCTTC
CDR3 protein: CASSLQGALRDEQFF

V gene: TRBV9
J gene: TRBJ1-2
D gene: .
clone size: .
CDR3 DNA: TGTGCCAGCAGCGAGGGAGGGGGTAACTATGGCTACACCTTC
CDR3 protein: CASSEGGGNYGYTF

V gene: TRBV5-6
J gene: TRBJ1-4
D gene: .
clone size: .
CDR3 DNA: TGTGCCAGCAGCTCCAGGGGAGTTGCAACTAATGAAAAACTGTTTTTT
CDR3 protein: CASSSRGVATNEKLFF

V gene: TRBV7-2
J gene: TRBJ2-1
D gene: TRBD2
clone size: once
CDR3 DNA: TGTGCCAGCAGTTTCCCGGGACTAGCGGGAGCGAGAAATGAGCAGTTCTTC
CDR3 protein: CASSFPGLAGARNEQFF

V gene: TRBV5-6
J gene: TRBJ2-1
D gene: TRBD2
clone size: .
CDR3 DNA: TGTGCCAGCAGGGGGGGGGAGAATGAGCAGTTCTTC
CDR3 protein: CASRGGENEQFF

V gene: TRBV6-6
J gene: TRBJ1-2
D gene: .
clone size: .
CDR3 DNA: TGTGCCAGCAGTTACGGGGGAGGCGGGTCTGGCTACACCTTC
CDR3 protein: CASSYGGGGSGYTF

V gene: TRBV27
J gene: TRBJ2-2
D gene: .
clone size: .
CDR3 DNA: TGTGCCAGCAGTTTAGATGGCGCCGGGGGCACCGGGGAGCTGTTTTTT
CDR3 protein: CASSLDGAGGTGELFF

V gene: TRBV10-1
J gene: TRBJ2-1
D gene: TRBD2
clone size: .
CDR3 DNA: TGCGCCAGCAGTGAGGCGGGAGCGGCCTCGGGTGAGCAGTTCTTC
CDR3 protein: CASSEAGAASGEQFF

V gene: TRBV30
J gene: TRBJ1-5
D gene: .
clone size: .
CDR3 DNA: TGTGCCTGGAGTCTCAGACCCGGGGAGCAGCCCCAGCATTTT
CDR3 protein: CAWSLRPGEQPQHF